The 30 T cell receptor beta chains below were found in one sample sequenced in a study of OX40 agonist ivuxolimab in advanced cancers. TCRdb's table, derived via immunoSEQ multiplex PCR, lists solely in-frame clones and lacks some. The sample lists about 12,000 clones, about 80% occurring once. The sample in question was CD4+ or CD8+ T cells sorted from blood, obtained in a trial of the OX40 agonist ivuxolimab. The receptor set was obtained from an adult with an advanced solid tumor such as melanoma, head and neck, liver or kidney cancer.

This clone was picked up one time. The rearrangement uses TRBV6-5 and TRBJ1-1; perhaps TRBD1 as D (6 bases). Germline CDR1 and CDR2: MNHEY and SVGAGI. The CDR3 runs 14 residues. Deletions cut 6 bases from V and 4 bases from J, with 15 bases between. The chain's CDR3 is CASSQDTGFTEAFF. CDR3 in DNA: TGTGCCAGCAGCCAGGATACAGGGTTCACTGAAGCTTTCTTT.

The rearrangement joins TRBV5-5 to TRBJ2-3; D remains unclear. V was trimmed by 0 bases and J by 2 bases, leaving 13 bases between them. Germline CDR1 SGHKS, CDR2 YYEKEE (reference sequence). The CDR3 is 16 amino acids. DNA of the CDR3: TGTGCCAGCAGCTTGGCCGCTGAAGATCCCACAGATACGCAGTATTTT. Protein product: CASSLAAEDPTDTQYF.

The chain links TRBV12-5 to TRBJ1-1; a possible D gene is TRBD1 (6 bases). Germline CDR1 reads LGHNT; CDR2 reads FRNRAP. V was shortened by 2 bases and J by 5 bases, with 15 bases between the two germline ends. The CDR3 loop spans 15 amino acids. The CDR3 loop reads CASGLLPGQGTEAFF. The CDR3 bases are TGTGCTAGTGGTTTGCTTCCGGGACAAGGAACTGAAGCTTTCTTT.

The chain joins TRBV4-1 to TRBJ1-5; 10 nucleotides align to TRBD1. The CDR3 runs 16 residues. V was clipped by 1 base and J by 3 bases; unmatched bases: 3. Germline CDR1 and CDR2: MGHRA and YSYEKL. The CDR3 sequence: CASSQGTGGFNQPQHF. CDR3 bases: TGCGCCAGCAGCCAAGGGACAGGGGGATTCAATCAGCCCCAGCATTTT.

The V gene is TRBV4-3, the J gene TRBJ1-4; the match to TRBD1 covers 9 bases. This CDR3 region has 14 residues. Germline CDR1 LGHNA, CDR2 YSLEER. Trimming cost V 4 bases and J 8 bases; bases outside gene matches: 5. DNA for the CDR3: TGCGCCAGCAGCCCCAGACAGGGGGGGGAAAAACTGTTTTTT. This gives the protein CASSPRQGGEKLFF.

Only a few counts were recorded for this clone. CDR3 protein: CATSVPGLNTEAFF. The CDR3 DNA follows: TGTGCCACCAGCGTCCCCGGGCTAAACACTGAAGCTTTCTTT. V is TRBV15 and J is TRBJ1-1; D remains ambiguous. The CDR3 extends over 14 amino acids. Germline assignment: CDR1 LNHNV and CDR2 YYDKDF (reference sequence). V gave up 5 bases and J gave up 2 bases, with 12 bases separating them.

V and J are TRBV27 and TRBJ1-4; 7 bases map to TRBD1. This CDR3 is built from 16 residues. With 5 bases clipped from V and 1 base from J, the junction kept 7 bases outside the gene matches. Germline lookup yields CDR1 MNHEY and CDR2 SMNVEV (reference sequence). This CDR3 reads CASSLARTGTNEKLFF. The CDR3 DNA follows: TGTGCCAGCAGTCTAGCCAGGACAGGAACTAATGAAAAACTGTTTTTT.

This chain links TRBV12-5 with TRBJ1-5; D possibly corresponds to TRBD1 (5 bases). The CDR3 runs 16 residues. Germline assignment: CDR1 LGHNT and CDR2 FRNRAP. Trimming left V 11 bases short and J 4 bases short, with 24 bases between. The DNA of the CDR3 is TGTGCTGCTGCCGACATGACAGTTCCAATTAATCAGCCCCAGCATTTT. This translates into CAAADMTVPINQPQHF.

The chain links TRBV6-1 to TRBJ1-5, with a weak D call TRBD1 (5 bases). Trimming removed 7 bases from V and 2 bases from J, with 12 bases in between. There are 14 residues in the CDR3. The germline CDR1 and CDR2 sequences are MNHNS and SASEGT. This CDR3 is CASTPAGRNQPQHF. The CDR3 DNA sequence: TGTGCCAGCACCCCCGCAGGGCGCAATCAGCCCCAGCATTTT.

The chain employs TRBV6-5 and TRBJ1-5, with a tentative D call TRBD1 (5 bases). Germline V gene lookup returns CDR1 MNHEY and CDR2 SVGAGI. This CDR3 spans 13 amino acids. Trimming pared 0 bases from V and 11 bases from J, leaving 11 bases between. CDR3 region: CASSYSVEGSQHF. The CDR3 DNA reads TGTGCCAGCAGTTACTCAGTCGAGGGGTCCCAGCATTTT.

This clone was observed a handful of times. The chain carries TRBV27 and TRBJ2-7; 8 bases are a match to TRBD1. The CDR3 covers 17 residues. Germline loops: CDR1 MNHEY, CDR2 SMNVEV (reference sequence). V lost 7 bases, J lost 4 bases, and 18 bases stayed unmatched. CDR3 bases: TGTGCCAGCACCAGGACAGGGTCGTTTATATCCAATTACGAGCAGTACTTC. Translated: CASTRTGSFISNYEQYF.

As for this clone: Compared with germline, one end of the junction differs, possibly owing to a read error. V and J are TRBV27 and TRBJ2-2, with D possibly TRBD2 on 5 matching bases. The germline V gene has CDR1 MNHEY and CDR2 SMNVEV (reference sequence). The CDR3 has 15 residues. CDR3 sequence reads: CASSLPACGYRGAVF. The CDR3, as DNA: TGTGCCAGCAGTTTACCTGCGTGTGGGTACCGGGGAGCTGTTTTT.

The chain has TRBV18 and TRBJ2-1; 9 bases map to TRBD1. V lost 3 bases to trimming and J lost 7 bases; unmatched junction nucleotides: 7. The CDR3 has 15 amino acids. CDR1 is KGHSH and CDR2 is LQKENI in the germline V gene. The CDR3 loop is CASSPITGGSNEQFF. CDR3 DNA sequence: TGTGCCAGCTCACCTATTACAGGGGGCTCAAATGAGCAGTTCTTC.

This chain joins TRBV10-2 and TRBJ2-7; TRBD1 matches 9 bases. The CDR3 loop spans 14 amino acids. J was trimmed by 5 bases and V by 8 bases; bases with no gene match: 10. Germline V gene data show CDR1 as WSHSY and CDR2 as SAAADI. The CDR3 sequence: CASSIGTGPNEQYF. The CDR3 coding sequence is TGCGCCAGCTCGATCGGGACAGGGCCGAACGAGCAGTACTTC.

The chain has TRBV19 and TRBJ2-3; 12 bases map to TRBD2. This CDR3 region has 18 residues. J gave up 0 bases and V 3 bases, and 7 bases lay outside the gene matches. The germline gives CDR1 LNHDA, CDR2 SQIVND (reference sequence). The chain's CDR3 is CASSIRLAGVKSTDTQYF. The CDR3, as DNA: TGTGCCAGTAGTATCAGACTAGCGGGGGTGAAAAGCACAGATACGCAGTATTTT.

This sequence joins TRBV7-3 and TRBJ2-2; 8 bases map to TRBD1. V shed 11 bases and J 2 bases; nucleotides not matched to a gene: 7. CDR3 length: 14 residues. Germline loops: CDR1 SGHTA, CDR2 FQGTGA. For the CDR3, the DNA is TGTGCCTCCCGGACAGGGTCAAACACCGGGGAGCTGTTTTTT. Translation gives CASRTGSNTGELFF.

V gene TRBV4-3 combines with J gene TRBJ2-2, with D unresolved. Trimming removed 0 bases at V and 3 bases at J, with 14 bases between. This CDR3 spans 17 amino acids. Germline values: CDR1 LGHNA, CDR2 YSLEER. Here the CDR3 reads CASSQDLPDGDTGELFF. The DNA of the CDR3 is TGCGCCAGCAGCCAAGATTTGCCGGACGGAGACACCGGGGAGCTGTTTTTT.

This clone occurred a few times. This rearrangement joins TRBV6-1 to TRBJ2-1, with 10 bases lining up with TRBD2. This CDR3 has 15 amino acids. V dropped 4 bases and J dropped 8; count of bases not matched to a gene: 8. Germline V gives CDR1 MNHNS, CDR2 SASEGT. DNA for the CDR3: TGTGCCAGCAGTGGACTAGCGGGCGGGTTGGATGAGCAGTTCTTC. Its protein is CASSGLAGGLDEQFF.

The chain links TRBV19 to TRBJ2-7; 9 nucleotides align to TRBD1. In germline, CDR1 is LNHDA, CDR2 SQIVND (reference sequence). V trimming: 6 bases; J trimming: 3 bases; junction bases outside the gene matches: 3. There are 13 residues in the CDR3. Here the CDR3 DNA reads TGTGCCAGTAGAAGGACAGGGGACTACGAGCAGTACTTC. Translated: CASRRTGDYEQYF.

The V and J genes are TRBV10-3 and TRBJ2-2, with TRBD2 identical over 8 bases. The V gene end was trimmed by 6 bases and the J gene end by 0 bases; junction bases not matched to a gene: 3. CDR3 size: 15 residues. Germline loops: CDR1 ENHRY, CDR2 SYGVKD. CDR3 in DNA: TGTGCCATCAGAAGCGGGGGTTCGAACACCGGGGAGCTGTTTTTT. This encodes CAIRSGGSNTGELFF.

The chain couples TRBV5-1 to TRBJ1-4, with 8 bases matching TRBD1. Germline assignment: CDR1 SGHRS and CDR2 YFSETQ. CDR3 length: 15 residues. With 6 bases clipped from V and 1 base from J, the junction kept 5 bases outside the gene matches. CDR3 sequence: CASTDRVGTNEKLFF. Written as DNA, the CDR3 is TGCGCCAGCACGGACAGGGTTGGAACTAATGAAAAACTGTTTTTT.

V gene TRBV2 combines with J gene TRBJ1-2; D gene uncertain. In germline, CDR1 is SNHLY, CDR2 FYNNEI. Trimming stripped 0 bases from V and 4 bases from J, with 12 bases between. The CDR3 runs to 15 residues. The CDR3 region has the DNA TGTGCCAGCAGTGAAGCCCAGGCGTCTCGCTATGGCTACACCTTC. Amino acid sequence: CASSEAQASRYGYTF.

V is TRBV13 and J is TRBJ2-1, with 8 bases aligning to TRBD2. This CDR3 is built from 14 residues. The ends lost 5 bases at V and 8 bases at J; junction bases unmatched: 8. The germline CDR1 and CDR2 sequences are PRHDT and FYEKMQ (reference sequence). CDR3 sequence: CASSPGRAGDEQFF. CDR3 sequence (DNA): TGTGCCAGCAGCCCCGGGAGGGCCGGGGATGAGCAGTTCTTC.

V and J are TRBV6-1 and TRBJ1-5, with 8 nucleotides matching TRBD1. With 9 bases clipped from V and 6 bases from J, the junction kept 7 bases outside the gene matches. CDR3 length equals 13 residues. Germline CDR1 is MNHNS and CDR2 is SASEGT. Here the CDR3 reads CARKGTGPQPQHF. The CDR3 region has the DNA TGTGCCAGAAAAGGGACAGGTCCTCAGCCCCAGCATTTT.

In its sample, this clone was seen a few times. J is TRBJ2-1 and V is TRBV11-2; 13 bases agree with TRBD2. The ends lost 5 bases at V and 8 bases at J; junction bases unmatched: 9. CDR3 length: 16 amino acids. Looked up from germline, CDR1 is SGHAT and CDR2 is FQNNGV. In DNA, the CDR3 is TGTGCCAGCAGCGACAGGACTAGCGGGGGTGAGGATGAGCAGTTCTTC. Amino acids: CASSDRTSGGEDEQFF. The entire variable domain, with the rest obtained from reference TRBV11-2 and TRBJ2-1, is as follows: EAGVAQSPRYKIIEKRQSVAFWCNPISGHATLYWYQQILGQGPKLLIQFQNNGVVDDSQLPKDRFSAERLKGVDSTLKIQPAKLEDSAVYLCASSDRTSGGEDEQFFGPGTRLTVL.

The chain couples TRBV2 to TRBJ2-7; D is possibly TRBD2 (6 bases). CDR1 is SNHLY and CDR2 is FYNNEI in the germline V gene. There are 12 residues in the CDR3. Trimming cost V 11 bases and J 6 bases, with 17 bases left between them. For the CDR3, the DNA is TGTGCCGGCTCGAAGACTAGTGGCGAGCAGTACTTC. This encodes CAGSKTSGEQYF.

This chain joins TRBV27 and TRBJ2-1; 8 nucleotides align to TRBD1. This CDR3 spans 18 amino acids. V gave up 5 bases and J gave up 6 bases; unmatched junction bases: 18. Germline V lookup: CDR1 MNHEY, CDR2 SMNVEV (reference sequence). CDR3 loop: CASSPTSGTGVQGNEQFF. The CDR3, as DNA: TGTGCCAGCAGTCCTACCTCCGGGACAGGTGTTCAGGGCAATGAGCAGTTCTTC.

The chain carries TRBV4-3 and TRBJ2-1; 8 nucleotides match TRBD2. The CDR3 is 18 residues long. Losses at the gene ends were 0 bases for V and 5 bases for J; bases not matched to a gene: 12. Germline V gene sequence: CDR1 LGHNA, CDR2 YSLEER. DNA for the CDR3: TGCGCCAGCAGCCAAGATATACCCCGACTAGCGAGGCACAATGAGCAGTTCTTC. This codes for CASSQDIPRLARHNEQFF.

The V gene is TRBV7-9, the J gene TRBJ2-2; D is uncertain. This CDR3 comprises 12 residues. Trimming took off 2 bases at V and 6 bases at J, with 4 bases between the two ends. Germline V gene sequence: CDR1 SEHNR, CDR2 FQNEAQ (reference sequence). For the CDR3, the DNA is TGTGCCAGCAGCTTAAGATCCGGGGAGCTGTTTTTT. Protein: CASSLRSGELFF.

This clone was found a few times. The rearrangement uses TRBV7-3 and TRBJ1-5; D not resolved. V was cut by 3 bases and J by 1 base, with 7 bases left in between. The CDR3 runs to 14 residues. Per the germline V gene, CDR1 is SGHTA and CDR2 is FQGTGA. CDR3 loop: CASSLMPSNQPQHF. As DNA, the CDR3 is TGTGCCAGCAGCTTGATGCCAAGCAATCAGCCCCAGCATTTT.